The T cell receptor (beta chain) described here comes from a study of shared clonotypes between healthy human individuals. Data came from immunoSEQ multiplex PCR; TCRdb stores just in-frame clones and leaves some out. The sample yields about 1.5 million clones, roughly 95% seen once. CDR1 and CDR2 from the germline V gene are SGHNT and YYREEE (reference sequence). The CDR3 sequence is 15 residues long. J lost 1 base, V lost 3 bases, and 6 bases had no gene match. The V call is TRBV5-4, the J call TRBJ1-1; TRBD1 matches at 7 bases. The sequence derives from a man aged 25 to 40 in good health. The sequenced sample was naive CD4+ T cells sorted from blood. Subset defined: CD45RA+ positively selected. This chain's CDR3 is CASSYSGTANTEAFF. The CDR3 DNA follows: TGTGCCAGCAGCTACTCCGGGACAGCGAACACTGAAGCTTTCTTT.